A single T cell receptor (beta chain) is shown here with its context. Method: immunoSEQ multiplex PCR; TCRdb's copy keeps in-frame clones and lacks some. The sample contains about 370,000 clones, more than 70% of which appear only once. These data belong to a study of blood T cell repertoires in COVID-19. The CDR3 runs to 15 residues. The germline V gene encodes CDR1 MNHEY and CDR2 SVGEGT. Trimming left V 6 bases short and J 2 bases short, with 17 bases between. Sequenced input: peripheral blood. The receptor was derived from a woman younger than 45 with COVID-19, enrolled during active disease. The V gene is TRBV6-2 or TRBV6-3, the J gene TRBJ2-7; unclear D gene. This chain's CDR3 is CASSRRGQLTYEQYF. DNA of the CDR3: TGTGCCAGCAGCCGCCGTGGGCAGTTAACCTACGAGCAGTACTTC.